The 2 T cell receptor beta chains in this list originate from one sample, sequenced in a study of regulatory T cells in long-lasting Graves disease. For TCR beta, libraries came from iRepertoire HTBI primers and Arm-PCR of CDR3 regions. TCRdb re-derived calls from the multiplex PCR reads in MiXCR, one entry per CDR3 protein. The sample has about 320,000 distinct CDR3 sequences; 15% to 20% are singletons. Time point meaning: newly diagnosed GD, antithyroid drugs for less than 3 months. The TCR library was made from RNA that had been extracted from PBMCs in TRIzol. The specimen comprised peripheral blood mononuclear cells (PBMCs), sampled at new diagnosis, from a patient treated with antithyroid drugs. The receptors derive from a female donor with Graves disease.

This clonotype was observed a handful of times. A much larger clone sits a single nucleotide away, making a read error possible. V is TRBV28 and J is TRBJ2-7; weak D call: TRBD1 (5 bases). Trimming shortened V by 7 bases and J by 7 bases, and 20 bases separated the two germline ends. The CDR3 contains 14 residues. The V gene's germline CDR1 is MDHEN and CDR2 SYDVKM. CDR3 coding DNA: TGTGCCAGCATGTGGGCAGGGTCCTACAATGAGCAGTACTTC. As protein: CASMWAGSYNEQYF.

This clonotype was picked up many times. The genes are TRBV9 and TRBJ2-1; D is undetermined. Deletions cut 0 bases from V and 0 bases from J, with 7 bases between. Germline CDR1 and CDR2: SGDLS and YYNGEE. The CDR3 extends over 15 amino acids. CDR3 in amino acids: CASSVALSSYNEQFF. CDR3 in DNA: TGTGCCAGCAGCGTAGCTCTGAGCTCCTACAATGAGCAGTTCTTC.